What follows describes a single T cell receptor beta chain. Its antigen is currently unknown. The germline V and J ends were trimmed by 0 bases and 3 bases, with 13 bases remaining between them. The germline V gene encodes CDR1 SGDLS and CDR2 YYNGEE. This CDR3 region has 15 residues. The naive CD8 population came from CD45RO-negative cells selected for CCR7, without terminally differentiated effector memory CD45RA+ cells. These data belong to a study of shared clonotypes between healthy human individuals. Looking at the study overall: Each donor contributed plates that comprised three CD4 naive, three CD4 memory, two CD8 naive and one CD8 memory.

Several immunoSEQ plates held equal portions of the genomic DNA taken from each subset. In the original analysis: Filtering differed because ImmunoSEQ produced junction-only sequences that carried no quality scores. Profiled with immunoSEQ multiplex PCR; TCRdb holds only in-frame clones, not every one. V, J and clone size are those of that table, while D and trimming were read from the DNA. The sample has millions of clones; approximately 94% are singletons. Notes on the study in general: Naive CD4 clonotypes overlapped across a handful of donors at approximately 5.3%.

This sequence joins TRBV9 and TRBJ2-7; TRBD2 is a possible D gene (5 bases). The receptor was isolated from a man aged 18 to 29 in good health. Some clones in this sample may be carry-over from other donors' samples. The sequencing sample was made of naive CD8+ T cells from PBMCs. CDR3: CASSVGLAPGYEQYF. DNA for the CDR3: TGTGCCAGCAGCGTAGGCCTAGCTCCAGGCTACGAGCAGTACTTC.